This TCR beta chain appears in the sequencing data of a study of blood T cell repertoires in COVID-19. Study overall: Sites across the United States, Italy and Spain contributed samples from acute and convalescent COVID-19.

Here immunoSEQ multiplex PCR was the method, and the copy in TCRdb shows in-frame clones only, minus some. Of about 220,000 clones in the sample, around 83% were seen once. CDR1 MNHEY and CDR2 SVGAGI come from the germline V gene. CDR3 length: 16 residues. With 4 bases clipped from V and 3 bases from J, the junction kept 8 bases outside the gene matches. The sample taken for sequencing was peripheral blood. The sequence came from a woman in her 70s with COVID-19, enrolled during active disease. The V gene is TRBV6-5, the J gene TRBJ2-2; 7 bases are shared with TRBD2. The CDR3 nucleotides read TGTGCCAGCAGTTTTCGAGGACTAGGGGACACCGGGGAGCTGTTTTTT. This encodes CASSFRGLGDTGELFF.